This T cell receptor (beta chain) was observed in a study of blood T cell repertoires in COVID-19. Whole-study context: T cells, B-cell-depleted T cells, or PBMCs provided the cDNA or gDNA that served as material.

Method: immunoSEQ multiplex PCR; TCRdb's copy keeps in-frame clones and lacks some. This table has about 230,000 clones, about nine tenths appearing once. This clone showed up just once. Trimming removed 3 bases from V and 5 bases from J; junction bases left unmatched: 8. The CDR3 is 16 residues long. Per germline, CDR1 LNHNV and CDR2 YYDKDF (reference sequence). The gene calls are TRBV15 and TRBJ1-5; TRBD1 agrees at 9 bases. The sample consisted of peripheral blood. The sequence was collected from a middle-aged man with COVID-19, enrolled during active disease. CDR3 DNA: TGTGCCACCAGCAGGGGGGACAGGGTACTATATCAGCCCCAGCATTTT. Its translation: CATSRGDRVLYQPQHF.